This TCR beta chain was retrieved from a study of long-term antiretroviral therapy in people with HIV. Worth noting for this clone: The antigen is not known.

Study conclusions and caveats: Across all time points, the repertoire was dominated by clones that expanded before ART.

Run at survey level, the immunoSEQ assay was version v3.0. Assay used: immunoSEQ multiplex PCR; TCRdb lists only in-frame clones, some missing. The sample has tens of thousands of clones; around 80% are singletons. The specimen was unsorted PBMCs, collected 1.5 years after starting antiretroviral therapy. The clonotype originates from a man younger than 35 with HIV.

DNA for the CDR3: TGTGCCAGCAGTTTATCCCCGTACAATGAGCAGTTCTTC. Translation gives CASSLSPYNEQFF. The J gene is TRBJ2-1, the V gene TRBV27, with unresolved D. In germline, CDR1 is MNHEY, CDR2 SMNVEV (reference sequence). Trimming pared 0 bases from V and 4 bases from J, leaving 4 bases between. The CDR3 sequence is 13 residues long.